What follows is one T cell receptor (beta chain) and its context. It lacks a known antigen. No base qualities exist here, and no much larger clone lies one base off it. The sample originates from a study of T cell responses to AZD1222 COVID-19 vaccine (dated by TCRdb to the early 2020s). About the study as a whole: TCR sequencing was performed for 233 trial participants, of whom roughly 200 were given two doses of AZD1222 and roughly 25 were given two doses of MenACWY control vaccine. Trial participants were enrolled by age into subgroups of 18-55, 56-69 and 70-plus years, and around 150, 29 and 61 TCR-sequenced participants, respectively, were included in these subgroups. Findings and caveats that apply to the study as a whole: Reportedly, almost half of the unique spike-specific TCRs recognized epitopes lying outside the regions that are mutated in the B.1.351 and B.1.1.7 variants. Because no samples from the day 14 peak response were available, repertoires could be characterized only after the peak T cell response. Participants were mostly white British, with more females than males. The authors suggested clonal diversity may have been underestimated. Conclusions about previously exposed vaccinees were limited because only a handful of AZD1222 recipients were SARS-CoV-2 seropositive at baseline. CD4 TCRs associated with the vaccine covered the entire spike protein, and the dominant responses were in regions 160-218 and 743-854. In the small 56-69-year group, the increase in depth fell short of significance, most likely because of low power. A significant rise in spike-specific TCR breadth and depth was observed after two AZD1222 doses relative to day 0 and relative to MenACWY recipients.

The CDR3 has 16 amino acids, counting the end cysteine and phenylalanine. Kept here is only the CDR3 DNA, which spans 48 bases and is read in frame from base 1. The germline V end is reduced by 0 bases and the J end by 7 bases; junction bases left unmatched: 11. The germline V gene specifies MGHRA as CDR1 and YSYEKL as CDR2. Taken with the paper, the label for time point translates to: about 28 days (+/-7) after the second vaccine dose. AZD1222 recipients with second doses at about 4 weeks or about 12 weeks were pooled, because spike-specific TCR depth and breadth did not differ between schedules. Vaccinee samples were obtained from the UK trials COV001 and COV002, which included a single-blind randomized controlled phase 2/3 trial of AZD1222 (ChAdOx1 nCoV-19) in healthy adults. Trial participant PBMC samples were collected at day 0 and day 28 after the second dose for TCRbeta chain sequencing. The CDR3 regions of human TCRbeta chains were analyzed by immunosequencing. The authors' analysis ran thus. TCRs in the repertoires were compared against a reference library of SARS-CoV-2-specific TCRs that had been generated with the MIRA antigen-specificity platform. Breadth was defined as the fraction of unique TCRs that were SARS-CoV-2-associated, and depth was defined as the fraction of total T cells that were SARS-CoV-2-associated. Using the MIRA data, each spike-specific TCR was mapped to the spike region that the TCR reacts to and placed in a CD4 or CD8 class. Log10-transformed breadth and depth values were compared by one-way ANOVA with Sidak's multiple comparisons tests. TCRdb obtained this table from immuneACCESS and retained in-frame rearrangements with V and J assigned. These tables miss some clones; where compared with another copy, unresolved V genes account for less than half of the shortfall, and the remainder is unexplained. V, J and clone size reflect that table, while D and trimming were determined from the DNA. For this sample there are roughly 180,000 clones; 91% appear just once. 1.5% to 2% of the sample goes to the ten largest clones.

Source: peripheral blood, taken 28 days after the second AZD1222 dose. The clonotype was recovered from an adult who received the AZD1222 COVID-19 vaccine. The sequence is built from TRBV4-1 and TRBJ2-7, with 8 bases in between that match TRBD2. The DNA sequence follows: TGCGCCAGCAGCCAAGACGCTAGCGGGCCGTGGGAAGAGCAGTACTTC. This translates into CASSQDASGPWEEQYF.